What follows are 6 T cell receptor beta chains derived from one specimen sequenced in a study of blood T cell repertoires in COVID-19. Generated by immunoSEQ multiplex PCR, the TCRdb table keeps only in-frame clones and is missing some. Among a few hundred thousand clones, about four fifths were seen once, and the ten largest hold 2.3%. The sequencing input was peripheral blood. The receptor set was obtained from a woman aged 55 to 70 with acute or convalescent COVID-19.

This sequence joins TRBV5-4 and TRBJ2-2, with 11 nucleotides matching TRBD1. With V trimmed by 2 bases and J by 5 bases, 5 bases remained unmatched. CDR3 length: 16 residues. Germline V gene lookup returns CDR1 SGHNT and CDR2 YYREEE (reference sequence). Here the CDR3 reads CASSLPGQGGTGELFF. The DNA of the CDR3 is TGTGCCAGCAGCTTACCGGGACAGGGGGGGACCGGGGAGCTGTTTTTT.

The genes are TRBV7-3 and TRBJ2-5; 8 bases map to TRBD1. Losses at the gene ends were 2 bases for V and 5 bases for J; bases not matched to a gene: 7. Germline CDR1 is SGHTA and CDR2 is FQGTGA. The length of the CDR3 is 15 residues. The DNA for the CDR3 is TGTGCCAGCAGCTTACGTTCAGGGGGCCTGGAGACCCAGTACTTC. Translating gives CASSLRSGGLETQYF.

V and J are TRBV25-1 and TRBJ1-2; 7 bases are shared with TRBD1. The CDR3 loop spans 13 amino acids. The germline CDR1 and CDR2 sequences are MGHDK and SYGVNS. After removal of 6 bases from V and 2 bases from J, the junction contained 3 bases not matched to a gene. This chain's CDR3 is CASSPGQNYGYTF. Here the CDR3 DNA reads TGTGCCAGCAGCCCGGGACAGAACTATGGCTACACCTTC.

The chain links TRBV10-3 to TRBJ1-1; perhaps TRBD1 as D (6 bases). The CDR3 consists of 11 residues. V lost 10 bases, J lost 8 bases, and 14 bases lay in between. CDR1 and CDR2 from the germline V gene are ENHRY and SYGVKD. In DNA form, the CDR3 reads TGTGCCACACAGGGTTTGGTGGAAGCTTTCTTT. This sequence encodes CATQGLVEAFF.

This sequence joins TRBV7-2 and TRBJ1-2; TRBD1 agrees at 9 bases. Unmatched junction bases numbered 5, after V lost 5 bases and J lost 4 bases. The germline gives CDR1 SGHTA, CDR2 FQGNSA. This CDR3 has 14 amino acids. The CDR3, as DNA: TGTGCCAGCAGCACCCCGACAGGGGGCTATGGCTACACCTTC. This translates into CASSTPTGGYGYTF.

The V call is TRBV3-1 (or the pseudogene TRBV3-2), the J call TRBJ2-3; TRBD2 is a possible D gene (6 bases). Germline assignment: CDR1 LGHDT and CDR2 YNNKEL (reference sequence). There are 13 residues in the CDR3. V was cut by 8 bases and J by 2 bases, with 11 bases left in between. Written as DNA, the CDR3 is TGTGCCAGCGGGGGAGGTTCCACAGATACGCAGTATTTT. This gives the protein CASGGGSTDTQYF.